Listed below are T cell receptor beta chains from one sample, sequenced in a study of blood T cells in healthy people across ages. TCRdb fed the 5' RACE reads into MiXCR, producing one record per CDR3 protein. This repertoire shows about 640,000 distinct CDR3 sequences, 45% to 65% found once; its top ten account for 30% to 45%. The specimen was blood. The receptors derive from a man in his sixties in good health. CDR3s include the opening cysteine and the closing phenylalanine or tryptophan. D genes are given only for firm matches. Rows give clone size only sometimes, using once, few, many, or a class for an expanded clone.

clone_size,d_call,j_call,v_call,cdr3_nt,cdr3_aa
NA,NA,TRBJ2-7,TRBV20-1,TGCAGCGGGTCCGGGGCCGCCTCCTACGAGCAGTACTTC,CSGSGAASYEQYF
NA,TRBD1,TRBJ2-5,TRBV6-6,TGTGCCAGCAGTTACGCCAGGACAGGTCAAGAGACCCAGTACTTC,CASSYARTGQETQYF
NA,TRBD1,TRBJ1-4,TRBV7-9,TGTGCCAGCAGCTTAGGCCAGGGGGCGCAAGCTAATGAAAAACTGTTTTTT,CASSLGQGAQANEKLFF
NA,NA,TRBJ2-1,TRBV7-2,TGTGCCAGCAAACCCCGTGGGGGGAGGAACAATGAGCAGTTCTTC,CASKPRGGRNNEQFF
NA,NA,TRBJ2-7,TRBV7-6,TGTGCCAGCAGCTTAGCAGAACAGGGCTCCTACGAGCAGTACTTC,CASSLAEQGSYEQYF
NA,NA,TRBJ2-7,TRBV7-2,TGTGCCAGCAGCTTCCAGCTAAGCTCCTACGAGCAGTACTTC,CASSFQLSSYEQYF
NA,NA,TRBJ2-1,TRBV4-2,TGTGCCAGCAGCCGGGGGGAACGGGATGAGGAGCAGTTCTTC,CASSRGERDEEQFF
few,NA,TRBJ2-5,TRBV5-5,TGTGCCAGCAGCTTGGGAGGACAGCCAAACCAAGAGACCCAGTACTTC,CASSLGGQPNQETQYF
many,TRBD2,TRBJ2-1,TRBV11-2,TGTGCCAGCAACATTCTAGCGGGGGAGCAGTTCTTC,CASNILAGEQFF
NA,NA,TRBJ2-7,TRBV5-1,TGCGCCAGCAGCTCGGGCCTCCGAACCGACGAGCAGTACTTC,CASSSGLRTDEQYF
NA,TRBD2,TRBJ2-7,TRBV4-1,TGCGCCAGCAGCCAAAACAGCGGGGGGGCTTTCTACGAGCAGTACTTC,CASSQNSGGAFYEQYF
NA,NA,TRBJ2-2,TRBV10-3,TGTGCCATCAGCGGGATCCAATGCGGGGAGCTGTTTTTT,CAISGIQCGELFF
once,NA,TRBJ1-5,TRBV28,TGTGCCAGCAGTCAGTCGGGTTATAGCAATCAGCCCCAGCATTTT,CASSQSGYSNQPQHF
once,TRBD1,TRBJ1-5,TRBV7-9,TGTGCCAGCAGCTTAAATACAGGGGGCTACGAGGGTCAGCCCCAGCATTTT,CASSLNTGGYEGQPQHF
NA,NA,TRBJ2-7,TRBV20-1,TGCAGTCCAAGGGCGGGACCCTACGAGCAGTACTTC,CSPRAGPYEQYF
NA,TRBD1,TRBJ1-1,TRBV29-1,TGCAGCGGCGGACAGGGGAAGGGGAGCACTGAAGCTTTCTTT,CSGGQGKGSTEAFF
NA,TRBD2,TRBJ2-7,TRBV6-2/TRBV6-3,TGTGCCAGCAGAGCCCGGGGGGACTCCTACGAGCAGTACTTC,CASRARGDSYEQYF
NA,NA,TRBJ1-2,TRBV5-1,TGCGCCAGCAGCTCGGACTTCGGAGGGATAAAGGGCTACACCTTC,CASSSDFGGIKGYTF
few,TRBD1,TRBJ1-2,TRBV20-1,TGCAGTGCCCAAGACAGGGGATCTAACTATGGCTACACCTTC,CSAQDRGSNYGYTF
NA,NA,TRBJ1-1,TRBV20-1,TGCAGTGCTAGTCACAGTTGGAACACTGAAGCTTTCTTT,CSASHSWNTEAFF
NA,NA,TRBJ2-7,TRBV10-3,TGTGCCATCAGTGCCCGAAGCTCCTACGAGCAGTACTTC,CAISARSSYEQYF
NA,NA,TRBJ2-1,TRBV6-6,TGTGCCAGCAGCCCCGGACAGCTAAATGAGCAGTTCTTC,CASSPGQLNEQFF
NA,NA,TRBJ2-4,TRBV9,TGTGCCAGCAGCGCCTCCAAGAACATTCAGTACTTC,CASSASKNIQYF
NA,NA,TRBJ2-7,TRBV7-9,TGTGCCAGCAGCTACACGGGACGCGAGCAGTACTTC,CASSYTGREQYF
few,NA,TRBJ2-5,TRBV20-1,TGCAGTGCTAGAGCCCCCCTTCGGGGCCAAGAGACCCAGTACTTC,CSARAPLRGQETQYF
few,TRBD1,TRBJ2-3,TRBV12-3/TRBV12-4,TGTGCCAGCAAATGGACAGGGGTCATGTCAGATATGCAATATTTT,CASKWTGVMSDMQYF
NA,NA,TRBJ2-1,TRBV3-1,TGTGCCAGCAGCCAAGAAAGGGTCAGGAAGCAGTTCTTC,CASSQERVRKQFF
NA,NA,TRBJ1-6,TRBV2,TGTGCCAGCAGCCGCGACTGGGCAAGCTATAATTCACCCCTCCACTTT,CASSRDWASYNSPLHF
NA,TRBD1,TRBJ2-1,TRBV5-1,TGCGCCAGCAGCTATGGGACAGATTCCTACAATGAGCAGTTCTTC,CASSYGTDSYNEQFF
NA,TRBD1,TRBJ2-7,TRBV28,TGTGCCAGCAGGACGGGACAGGGGGCCTACGAGCAGTACTTC,CASRTGQGAYEQYF
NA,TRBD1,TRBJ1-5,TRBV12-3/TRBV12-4,TGTGCCAGCAGTCTTCAAACCGGGACAGGGGGCACCCTTAGCAATCAGCCCCAGCATTTT,CASSLQTGTGGTLSNQPQHF